A single sample gave rise to the 17 T cell receptor beta chains below, sequenced in a study of response to subunit inactivated influenza vaccine. Using its own MiXCR run on the RT-PCR reads, TCRdb lists one record per CDR3 protein. The sample lists roughly 780,000 distinct CDR3 sequences; under 20% were seen once. Sequencing used PBMCs from blood, obtained roughly 5 days after vaccination. The receptors stem from a man aged 50 or older who received an inactivated influenza vaccine.

The V gene is TRBV6-6, the J gene TRBJ2-1, with D possibly called TRBD1 or TRBD2 (5 bases each). CDR1 and CDR2 from the germline V gene are MNHNY and SVGAGI (reference sequence). Deletions cut 4 bases from V and 5 bases from J, with 9 bases between. This CDR3 is built from 13 residues. The CDR3 is CASSSGGDNEQFF. The CDR3 coding sequence is TGTGCCAGCAGTTCTGGGGGAGACAATGAGCAGTTCTTC.

This clonotype showed up just a few times. The chain uses TRBV20-1 and TRBJ2-7, with D unresolved. Trimming took off 7 bases at V and 2 bases at J, with 18 bases between the two ends. In germline, CDR1 is DFQATT, CDR2 SNEGSKA (reference sequence). The CDR3 sequence is 14 residues long. The CDR3 sequence is CSVPPHRAPYEQYF. CDR3 sequence (DNA): TGCAGTGTTCCACCCCACCGGGCCCCCTACGAGCAGTACTTC.

The genes are TRBV7-9 and TRBJ1-2, with D uncertain. The CDR3 is 14 residues long. The germline CDR1 and CDR2 sequences are SEHNR and FQNEAQ (reference sequence). V lost 5 bases, J lost 3 bases, and 13 bases lay in between. CDR3 sequence (DNA): TGTGCCAGCAGCCCCGGTTCGCATCACTATGGCTACACCTTC. Translated, it gives CASSPGSHHYGYTF.

The chain uses TRBV7-2 and TRBJ2-7, with a tentative D call TRBD1 (6 bases). Germline V gene data show CDR1 as SGHTA and CDR2 as FQGNSA. The germline V and J ends were trimmed by 4 bases and 2 bases, with 12 bases remaining between them. This CDR3 contains 14 residues. The CDR3 coding sequence is TGTGCCAGCAGCTCCCCGGGGACAACCTACGAGCAGTACTTC. Translated: CASSSPGTTYEQYF.

The V gene is TRBV10-3, the J gene TRBJ1-6; 9 nucleotides match TRBD1. Germline V gene data show CDR1 as ENHRY and CDR2 as SYGVKD. Trimming at V came to 6 bases and at J to 10 bases, leaving 7 bases not matched to a gene. The CDR3 spans 14 residues. CDR3 sequence reads: CAISATGTGSPLHF. CDR3 nucleotide sequence: TGTGCCATCAGCGCGACAGGGACAGGGTCACCCCTCCACTTT.

The V and J genes are TRBV24-1 and TRBJ2-1, with D perhaps matching TRBD1 (6 bases). The CDR3 is 12 residues long. Trimming shortened V by 7 bases and J by 7 bases, and 10 bases separated the two germline ends. CDR1 KGHDR and CDR2 SFDVKD come from the germline V gene. CDR3 loop: CATSPRGNEQFF. DNA of the CDR3: TGTGCCACCAGCCCTAGGGGGAATGAGCAGTTCTTC.

This clonotype was counted at least ten times. V usage is TRBV20-1 and J usage is TRBJ2-1; weak D call: TRBD1 (6 bases). The CDR3 is made up of 15 amino acids. Germline CDR1 reads DFQATT; CDR2 reads SNEGSKA (reference sequence). Trimming stripped 6 bases from V and 0 bases from J, with 15 bases between. In nucleotides, the CDR3 is TGCAGTGCCCCGGAGGAAGGGGGCTCCTACAATGAGCAGTTCTTC. Protein: CSAPEEGGSYNEQFF.

The V gene is TRBV20-1, the J gene TRBJ2-7; D is ambiguous. CDR3 length equals 14 residues. V was cut by 6 bases and J by 3 bases, with 18 bases left in between. Germline CDR1 and CDR2: DFQATT and SNEGSKA (reference sequence). The CDR3 region has the DNA TGCAGTGCCAGTCCGGCTTCGAACTACTACGAGCAGTACTTC. This translates into CSASPASNYYEQYF.

This clonotype was detected a few times. The chain is built from TRBV20-1 and TRBJ2-7, with 10 bases lining up with TRBD2. CDR3 length equals 14 residues. The germline V gene encodes CDR1 DFQATT and CDR2 SNEGSKA (reference sequence). V was pared by 4 bases and J by 4 bases, with 7 bases of the junction left unmatched. The DNA for the CDR3 is TGCAGTGCTAAAGGGGCTAGCGGGAGATACGAGCAGTACTTC. Translating it yields CSAKGASGRYEQYF.

As concerns this clonotype: Just one base apart from a much larger clone, this may be a read error. V is TRBV12-3 or TRBV12-4 and J is TRBJ1-1; a weak D match, TRBD1 (5 bases). The CDR3 consists of 14 residues. V was shortened by 6 bases and J by 8 bases, with 19 bases between the two germline ends. CDR3 sequence reads: CASRVGLPTREAFF. Here the CDR3 DNA reads TGTGCCAGCAGAGTGGGACTTCCTACCCGGGAAGCTTTCTTT.

The chain joins TRBV6-2 or TRBV6-3 to TRBJ1-2, with TRBD1 as a possible D gene (5 bases). Trimming left V 4 bases short and J 8 bases short, with 20 bases between. The CDR3 runs to 15 residues. Germline lookup yields CDR1 MNHEY and CDR2 SVGEGT. The CDR3 nucleotides are TGTGCCAGCAGTTTAGCGGGACGGTGGACGTACGGCTACACCTTC. Residues: CASSLAGRWTYGYTF.

In its sample, this clonotype was seen many times. V usage is TRBV2 and J usage is TRBJ2-5; 10 positions match TRBD2. This CDR3 has 16 residues. The V gene's germline CDR1 is SNHLY and CDR2 FYNNEI. V dropped 3 bases and J dropped 4; count of bases not matched to a gene: 8. This chain's CDR3 is CASSDPSGGWGETQYF. CDR3 in DNA: TGTGCCAGCAGTGATCCTAGCGGGGGTTGGGGAGAGACCCAGTACTTC.

The genes are TRBV9 and TRBJ1-6; a weak D match, TRBD1 (6 bases). Germline CDR1 reads SGDLS; CDR2 reads YYNGEE. The V gene lost 0 bases and the J gene lost 9 bases, with 13 bases spanning the gap. CDR3 size: 15 residues. Written as DNA, the CDR3 is TGTGCCAGCAGCGTAGGGGGGCGCTTGGGTTCACCCCTCCACTTT. This gives the protein CASSVGGRLGSPLHF.

This clonotype was picked up a small number of times. V and J are TRBV6-5 and TRBJ1-1, with D maybe TRBD1 (6 bases). The V end was cut by 6 bases, the J end by 8 bases, with 19 bases between. This CDR3 is 14 amino acids long. Germline V CDR1 and CDR2: MNHEY, SVGAGI. CDR3 in DNA: TGTGCCAGCAGGTTATACAGGGCCTCTGGAGAAGCTTTCTTT. This encodes CASRLYRASGEAFF.

This clonotype was seen once. The chain combines TRBV5-1 with TRBJ1-1, with TRBD1 as a possible D gene (6 bases). Germline V gives CDR1 SGHRS, CDR2 YFSETQ. This CDR3 has 14 residues. Deletions cut 4 bases from V and 1 base from J, with 11 bases between. The CDR3 bases are TGCGCCAGCAGCAATGGACAGCCGAACACTGAAGCTTTCTTT. This gives the protein CASSNGQPNTEAFF.

The V gene is TRBV2, the J gene TRBJ2-1; 9 nucleotides match TRBD2. The CDR3 extends over 14 amino acids. Germline loops: CDR1 SNHLY, CDR2 FYNNEI. V gave up 5 bases and J gave up 9 bases; unmatched junction bases: 8. The CDR3 nucleotides are TGTGCCAGCAGTATGGCTAGCGGGACGGGTGAGCAGTTCTTC. Its translation: CASSMASGTGEQFF.

The chain uses TRBV12-3 or TRBV12-4 and TRBJ2-1, with TRBD1 identical over 9 bases. The CDR3 covers 16 residues. V shed 1 base and J 9 bases; nucleotides not matched to a gene: 10. DNA of the CDR3: TGTGCCAGCAGTTTAGGTCCGGGACAGGGTGGGGCTGAGCAGTTCTTC. Protein product: CASSLGPGQGGAEQFF.